Listed below are T cell receptor beta chains from one sample, sequenced in a study of blood T cell repertoires in COVID-19. Here immunoSEQ multiplex PCR was the method, and the copy in TCRdb shows in-frame clones only, minus some. The sample lists some 380,000 clones, about 89% occurring once. Sequences were obtained from PBMCs or T cells enriched from blood (not recorded which). The receptors were sampled from a young man who had recovered from COVID-19. Both conserved end residues are part of each CDR3. A D gene is named only where the DNA matches it firmly. The listing skips clone size in some rows; elsewhere it reads once, few, many or a size class.

j_call clone_size d_call v_call cdr3_aa cdr3_nt
TRBJ1-3 - - TRBV18 CASSPFQSIGESSGNTIYF TGTGCCAGCTCACCATTCCAGTCTATTGGGGAGAGCTCTGGAAACACCATATATTTT
TRBJ2-2 - - TRBV27 CASSFLGSRSTGELFF TGTGCCAGCAGTTTTTTGGGGAGCCGGAGCACCGGGGAGCTGTTTTTT
TRBJ1-2 - - TRBV7-8 CASSSDSGLLYTF TGTGCCAGCAGCTCAGATTCGGGACTTCTCTACACCTTC
TRBJ2-3 - - TRBV6-5 CASSYSDWNTDTQYF TGTGCCAGCAGTTACTCCGACTGGAACACAGATACGCAGTATTTT
TRBJ1-1 - TRBD1 TRBV19 CASSTRQGNTEAFF TGTGCCAGTAGTACCCGACAGGGGAACACTGAAGCTTTCTTT
TRBJ1-6 - TRBD1 TRBV7-8 CASSLARAGGYNSPLHF TGTGCCAGCAGCTTAGCGCGGGCAGGGGGCTATAATTCACCCCTCCACTTT
TRBJ1-1 - TRBD1 TRBV29-1 CSVGGQLNTEAFF TGCAGCGTGGGGGGACAGTTGAACACTGAAGCTTTCTTT
TRBJ2-5 - TRBD1 TRBV3-1/TRBV3-2 CASSQDRGTQTQYF TGTGCCAGCAGCCAAGACAGGGGGACGCAGACCCAGTACTTC
TRBJ1-6 - TRBD1 TRBV30 CAWGQGSSPLHF TGTGCCTGGGGACAGGGGAGTTCACCCCTCCACTTT
TRBJ2-1 - TRBD1 TRBV11-2 CASRQQGDNEQFF TGTGCCAGCAGACAACAGGGGGACAATGAGCAGTTCTTC
TRBJ1-1 - - TRBV12-3/TRBV12-4 CASSPGGSEAFF TGTGCCAGCAGCCCTGGGGGGTCTGAAGCTTTCTTT
TRBJ1-2 - - TRBV11-2 CASSPGTRLSTF TGTGCCAGCAGCCCCGGGACACGACTCAGCACCTTC
TRBJ2-7 - - TRBV20-1 CSASYRGTYEQYF TGCAGTGCTAGTTATCGGGGTACCTACGAGCAGTACTTC
TRBJ2-7 few TRBD2 TRBV30 CAWSLERGIEQYF TGTGCCTGGAGTTTGGAGCGGGGGATCGAGCAGTACTTC
TRBJ2-2 - TRBD2 TRBV9 CASSASGGALTGELFF TGTGCCAGCAGCGCTAGCGGGGGGGCCTTGACCGGGGAGCTGTTTTTT
TRBJ2-5 - TRBD1 TRBV5-4 CASFGQGKETQYF TGTGCCAGCTTCGGACAGGGCAAAGAGACCCAGTACTTC
TRBJ2-7 - - TRBV11-2 CASSYRDIYEQYF TGTGCCAGCAGCTACCGGGACATCTACGAGCAGTACTTC
TRBJ2-2 - TRBD2 TRBV24-1 CATSDPRTSGGELFF TGTGCCACCAGTGATCCACGGACTAGCGGGGGGGAGCTGTTTTTT
TRBJ1-4 - - TRBV2 CASVRATNEKLFF TGTGCCAGCGTCCGAGCAACTAATGAAAAACTGTTTTTT
TRBJ1-5 - - TRBV4-2 CASSQVTFQGNQPQHF TGTGCCAGCAGCCAAGTGACCTTTCAGGGCAATCAGCCCCAGCATTTT
TRBJ2-6 once TRBD1 TRBV2 CASSRDRSLGANVLTF TGTGCCAGCAGCCGGGACAGGTCTCTGGGGGCCAACGTCCTGACTTTC
TRBJ1-1 - - TRBV29-1 CSVEIGGYTEAFF TGCAGCGTTGAAATCGGGGGGTACACTGAAGCTTTCTTT
TRBJ2-2 few - TRBV7-2 CASSPRRGATGELFF TGTGCCAGCAGCCCGCGGAGGGGAGCCACCGGGGAGCTGTTTTTT
TRBJ2-3 - - TRBV5-1 CASSFLGDLARTDTQYF TGCGCCAGCAGCTTTCTTGGTGATTTGGCCCGCACAGATACGCAGTATTTT
TRBJ1-2 - TRBD1 TRBV6-4 CASSASFGQGIGYGYTF TGTGCCAGCAGTGCCTCATTCGGACAGGGGATAGGCTATGGCTACACCTTC
TRBJ1-1 - - TRBV9 CASSRTSYNTEAFF TGTGCCAGCAGCCGTACGAGCTATAACACTGAAGCTTTCTTT
TRBJ1-2 - TRBD1 TRBV9 CASSVGTGDYGYTF TGTGCCAGCAGCGTCGGGACAGGCGACTATGGCTACACCTTC
TRBJ1-5 - TRBD1 TRBV5-1 CASSIGTGGYQPQHF TGCGCCAGCAGCATCGGGACAGGGGGCTATCAGCCCCAGCATTTT
TRBJ2-5 few TRBD2 TRBV11-2 CASSPTGGWETQYF TGTGCCAGCAGCCCCACCGGGGGGTGGGAGACCCAGTACTTC
TRBJ1-3 - - TRBV10-2 CASSGFGAGIGNTIYF TGCGCCAGCAGTGGGTTTGGGGCAGGGATTGGAAACACCATATATTTT
TRBJ2-7 - - TRBV25-1 CAISDSASYEQYF TGTGCCATTTCAGACAGTGCCTCCTACGAGCAGTACTTC
TRBJ1-2 - TRBD1 TRBV7-9 CASSLADRGQYGYTF TGTGCCAGCAGCTTAGCGGACAGGGGGCAGTATGGCTACACCTTC